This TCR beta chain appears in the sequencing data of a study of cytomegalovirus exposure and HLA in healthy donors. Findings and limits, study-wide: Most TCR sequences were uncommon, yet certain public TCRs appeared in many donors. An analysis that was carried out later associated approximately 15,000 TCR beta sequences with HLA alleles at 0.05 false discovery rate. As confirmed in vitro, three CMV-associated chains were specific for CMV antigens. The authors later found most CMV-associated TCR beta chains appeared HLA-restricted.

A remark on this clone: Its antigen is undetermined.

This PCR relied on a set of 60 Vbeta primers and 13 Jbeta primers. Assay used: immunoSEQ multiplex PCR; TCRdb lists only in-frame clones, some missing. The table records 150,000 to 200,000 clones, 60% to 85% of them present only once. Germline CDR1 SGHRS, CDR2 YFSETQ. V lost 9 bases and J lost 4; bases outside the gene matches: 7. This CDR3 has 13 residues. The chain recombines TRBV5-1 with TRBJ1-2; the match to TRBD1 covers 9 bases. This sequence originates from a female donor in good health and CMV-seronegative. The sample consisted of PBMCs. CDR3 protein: CATTQGAPYGYTF. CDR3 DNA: TGCGCCACCACACAGGGGGCTCCCTATGGCTACACCTTC.